This is a list of T cell receptor beta chains from one sample in a study of blood T cells in healthy people across ages. TCRdb itself ran the 5' RACE reads through MiXCR, one entry per CDR3 protein. The table lists around 990,000 distinct CDR3 sequences, 20% to 25% of them singletons. The same data also went into a second study, on T cells of mothers and their children.

The source material was blood. The origin of the receptors is a girl aged 2 to 9 in good health. The CDR3 runs from the conserved cysteine through the conserved F or W. The order of the fields is clone size, V gene, D gene, J gene, CDR3 protein, CDR3 DNA. A D gene is named only where the DNA matches it firmly. Size tells how often a clone was seen (once, few, many) or the class of an expanded clone, and some rows leave it out.

>.|TRBV12-5|.|TRBJ1-1
CASGPTLGSQFEAFF
TGTGCTAGTGGCCCTACTTTGGGGTCACAGTTTGAAGCTTTCTTT
>few|TRBV29-1|TRBD1|TRBJ2-3
CGVEGGQGPTDTQYF
TGCGGCGTTGAAGGGGGACAGGGCCCCACAGATACGCAGTATTTT
>few|TRBV29-1|.|TRBJ2-7
CSVVRDEQYF
TGCAGCGTTGTTCGCGACGAGCAGTACTTC
>.|TRBV3-1|.|TRBJ2-7
CASSQYSSVNEQYF
TGTGCCAGCAGCCAATACTCTAGCGTCAACGAGCAGTACTTC
>few|TRBV7-8|.|TRBJ1-6
CASSPDFDRTGSPLHF
TGTGCCAGCAGTCCCGACTTCGACAGGACGGGTTCACCCCTCCACTTT
>.|TRBV7-8|.|TRBJ2-7
CASSLGMAGLRPYEQYF
TGTGCCAGCAGCTTAGGGATGGCTGGGCTTCGACCCTACGAGCAGTACTTC
>.|TRBV4-3|.|TRBJ2-5
CASSHRPEETQYF
TGCGCCAGCAGCCATCGCCCGGAAGAGACCCAGTACTTC
>few|TRBV5-1|.|TRBJ2-1
CASSLGASANNEQFF
TGCGCCAGCAGCTTGGGGGCTAGCGCAAACAATGAGCAGTTCTTC
>few|TRBV5-6|.|TRBJ2-7
CASSVEGAHDEQYF
TGTGCCAGCAGCGTGGAAGGGGCCCATGACGAGCAGTACTTC
>.|TRBV20-1|.|TRBJ2-1
CSAPATTNEQFF
TGCAGTGCCCCCGCGACCACAAATGAGCAGTTCTTC
>.|TRBV29-1|.|TRBJ2-2
CSAGHPLENGELFF
TGCAGCGCTGGACACCCCTTGGAGAACGGGGAGCTGTTTTTT
>few|TRBV10-3|TRBD1|TRBJ1-2
CAISDRGDDYGYTF
TGTGCCATCAGCGACAGGGGAGACGACTATGGCTACACCTTC
>few|TRBV6-5|.|TRBJ2-7
CASSYGDTYEQYF
TGTGCCAGCAGTTACGGGGACACTTACGAGCAGTACTTC
>.|TRBV11-2|.|TRBJ2-1
CASSQITGIEQFF
TGTGCCAGCAGCCAGATCACAGGGATTGAGCAGTTCTTC
>few|TRBV20-1|TRBD1|TRBJ1-3
CSARGTGGGAIYF
TGCAGTGCTCGCGGGACAGGCGGAGGGGCCATATATTTT
>.|TRBV12-3/TRBV12-4|.|TRBJ2-1
CASREGRGRLFF
TGTGCCAGCAGGGAGGGAAGGGGGCGTCTGTTCTTC
>.|TRBV28|.|TRBJ2-4
CASSLEMNIQYF
TGTGCCAGCAGTTTAGAAATGAACATTCAGTACTTC
>few|TRBV7-3|.|TRBJ2-1
CASSAIPGTPLLF
TGTGCCAGCAGCGCAATACCCGGGACTCCGCTCCTCTTC
>few|TRBV20-1|.|TRBJ2-1
CSAREGGKNEQFF
TGCAGTGCAAGGGAGGGGGGGAAGAATGAGCAGTTCTTC
>few|TRBV29-1|.|TRBJ2-1
CSVAGPDSSYNEQFF
TGCAGCGTGGCGGGACCGGATAGCTCCTACAATGAGCAGTTCTTC
>few|TRBV27|.|TRBJ1-1
CASSLSGTTEAFF
TGTGCCAGCAGTCTCTCAGGTACCACTGAAGCTTTCTTT
>.|TRBV20-1|TRBD2|TRBJ2-3
CSASPRLAGGRTDTQYF
TGCAGTGCTAGCCCCAGACTAGCGGGAGGGAGAACAGATACGCAGTATTTT
>.|TRBV3-1|.|TRBJ2-5
CASSQELFEGKTQYF
TGTGCCAGCAGCCAAGAATTGTTCGAGGGAAAGACCCAGTACTTC
>.|TRBV7-2|TRBD1|TRBJ1-2
CASSPGGSQGVTYYGYTF
TGTGCCAGCAGCCCAGGGGGGTCTCAGGGGGTGACCTACTATGGCTACACCTTC
>few|TRBV29-1|.|TRBJ2-7
CSASRAGVPYEQYF
TGCAGCGCGAGCCGTGCAGGGGTCCCCTACGAGCAGTACTTC
>few|TRBV12-3/TRBV12-4|.|TRBJ2-2
CASSFSGLGAGELFF
TGTGCCAGCAGTTTTTCAGGGCTCGGGGCGGGGGAGCTGTTTTTT
>.|TRBV12-3/TRBV12-4|.|TRBJ1-1
CASSSLLGGGEAFF
TGTGCCAGCAGTTCCCTCCTGGGAGGGGGTGAAGCTTTCTTT
>few|TRBV12-3/TRBV12-4|TRBD1|TRBJ1-2
CASSSRTGGIYGYTF
TGTGCCAGCAGTTCGCGTACAGGGGGTATCTATGGCTACACCTTC
>.|TRBV29-1|.|TRBJ1-1
CSGLNHGMNTEAFF
TGCAGCGGACTTAATCACGGAATGAACACTGAAGCTTTCTTT
>few|TRBV5-5|TRBD1|TRBJ2-1
CASSLLVWGQGGGEQFF
TGTGCCAGCAGCTTGCTCGTTTGGGGACAGGGAGGGGGTGAGCAGTTCTTC
>many|TRBV11-2|.|TRBJ1-1
CASSLPSVNTEAFF
TGTGCCAGCAGCCTTCCTTCAGTGAACACTGAAGCTTTCTTT
>few|TRBV7-3|TRBD1|TRBJ1-1
CASSIGQGALTEAFF
TGTGCCAGCAGCATCGGACAGGGGGCTCTTACTGAAGCTTTCTTT
>.|TRBV7-6|TRBD1|TRBJ2-7
CASSSSGWGTGGQEQYF
TGTGCCAGCAGTTCGTCCGGTTGGGGGACAGGGGGCCAGGAGCAGTACTTC
>once|TRBV29-1|.|TRBJ2-5
CSVSRRGETQYF
TGCAGCGTTTCCCGGCGAGGGGAGACCCAGTACTTC
>.|TRBV6-1|TRBD2|TRBJ2-5
CASTTAGTTQETQYF
TGTGCCAGCACCACAGCGGGAACTACTCAAGAGACCCAGTACTTC
>many|TRBV6-2/TRBV6-3|.|TRBJ2-4
CASSYLNIQYF
TGTGCCAGCAGTTACTTGAACATTCAGTACTTC
>.|TRBV7-2|.|TRBJ2-7
CASSLGDGSDLWGYEQYF
TGTGCCAGCAGCTTAGGGGACGGGAGTGATCTTTGGGGGTACGAGCAGTACTTC
>few|TRBV5-6|TRBD2|TRBJ2-3
CASSLPASGGDEGTDTQYF
TGTGCCAGCAGCTTGCCGGCTAGCGGGGGGGACGAGGGCACAGATACGCAGTATTTT
>.|TRBV7-9|.|TRBJ2-4
CASSWGRENIQYF
TGTGCCAGCAGTTGGGGGCGAGAAAACATTCAGTACTTC
>few|TRBV10-3|TRBD2|TRBJ2-1
CAISGASGRAYNEQFF
TGTGCCATCAGTGGGGCTAGCGGGAGGGCCTACAATGAGCAGTTCTTC
>.|TRBV7-7|.|TRBJ2-2
CASSAQARGVDGELFF
TGTGCTAGCAGCGCCCAAGCGAGGGGCGTGGACGGGGAGCTGTTTTTT
>few|TRBV9|.|TRBJ1-2
CASSPEEGSGYTF
TGTGCCAGCAGCCCAGAGGAAGGGAGCGGCTACACCTTC
>.|TRBV4-3|.|TRBJ2-7
CASSQDSSGTYEQYF
TGCGCCAGCAGCCAAGATAGTAGTGGGACCTACGAGCAGTACTTC
>few|TRBV6-6|.|TRBJ2-4
CATQGLTKNIQYF
TGTGCCACCCAAGGACTGACCAAAAACATTCAGTACTTC
>few|TRBV7-9|TRBD1|TRBJ1-1
CASSSMTGGNTEAFF
TGTGCCAGCAGTTCTATGACAGGGGGGAACACTGAAGCTTTCTTT
>few|TRBV7-2|TRBD2|TRBJ2-1
CASSLAGVEYNEQFF
TGTGCCAGCAGCCTAGCGGGAGTAGAGTACAATGAGCAGTTCTTC